The T cell receptor beta chain under discussion was sequenced for a study of T-cell memory formation after mild COVID-19. From germline, CDR1 is SGHRS and CDR2 YFSETQ. The CDR3 is made up of 13 amino acids. Trimming cost V 2 bases and J 5 bases, with 10 bases left between them. The study, taken as a whole, reports: Nothing confirmed that second-wave clones peaking on day 37 were specific for SARS-CoV-2.

TCRdb re-called the 5' RACE reads through MiXCR, storing one row per CDR3 protein. The repertoire holds 100,000 to 120,000 distinct CDR3 sequences, with roughly a sixth as singletons. A note on this clonotype: Antigen specificity is unknown.

This chain joins TRBV5-1 and TRBJ2-5; D is undetermined. What was sequenced was PBMCs or a T cell subset sorted from them (not recorded which). The sequence came from a man younger than 35 who had mild COVID-19 (a few samples of this study predate the infection). Cell type and time point are not known. The CDR3 sequence: CASSFDLTETQYF. CDR3 bases: TGCGCCAGCAGCTTCGATTTGACGGAGACCCAGTACTTC.